The 14 T cell receptor beta chains in this list originate from one sample, sequenced in a study of Ad26.COV2.S vaccination and SARS-CoV-2 variants. Treatment here: roughly 18 received Ad26.COV2.S at low or high dose, single or two shots; about 5 received placebo; per-sample allocation not given. Specimens were obtained on day 63 following the first vaccine or placebo injection. Profiled with immunoSEQ multiplex PCR; TCRdb holds only in-frame clones, not every one. The sample has about 250,000 clones, about 83% seen once. The sequences come from peripheral blood, collected in a trial of Ad26.COV2.S vaccine versus placebo. The receptors stem from a person aged 18-65 years who received the Ad26.COV2.S COVID-19 vaccine or a placebo.

The rearrangement joins TRBV7-2 to TRBJ2-3; the match to TRBD2 covers 7 bases. The trim removed 8 bases at V and 4 bases at J, leaving 9 bases unmatched. CDR1 and CDR2 (germline): SGHTA, FQGNSA. CDR3 length: 14 amino acids. The CDR3 DNA is TGTGCCAGCTCGTCTGGGAGCGGGGCAGATACGCAGTATTTT. Translation gives CASSSGSGADTQYF.

The genes are TRBV6-5 and TRBJ2-7, with 9 positions matching TRBD2. The CDR3 sequence is 15 residues long. V lost 2 bases to trimming and J lost 3 bases; unmatched junction nucleotides: 5. The germline V gene encodes CDR1 MNHEY and CDR2 SVGAGI. CDR3: CASSYKAGGHYEQYV. The DNA of the CDR3 is TGTGCCAGCAGTTACAAAGCGGGAGGCCACTACGAGCAGTACGTC.

The rearrangement links TRBV12-3 or TRBV12-4 to TRBJ2-7, with D unclear. Trimming took 2 bases from V and 9 from J, leaving 14 bases between them. There are 13 residues in the CDR3. The CDR3 protein is CASSLSPAAMQYF. The CDR3 DNA follows: TGTGCCAGCAGTTTATCACCGGCAGCAATGCAGTACTTC.

This chain joins TRBV6-2 or TRBV6-3 and TRBJ1-1, with D perhaps TRBD1 (6 bases). Germline V gene lookup returns CDR1 MNHEY and CDR2 SVGEGT. The CDR3 contains 14 residues. V lost 4 bases and J lost 6, with 15 bases in between. Here the CDR3 DNA reads TGTGCCAGCAGTTTCGGGACATACAGGGCTGAAGCTTTCTTT. Protein product: CASSFGTYRAEAFF.

As regards this clone: Other DNA sequences within the sample encode an identical CDR3. The J gene is TRBJ2-3, the V gene TRBV9, with 12 bases that match TRBD2. Germline V gene data show CDR1 as SGDLS and CDR2 as YYNGEE. The CDR3 runs to 16 residues. The V gene end was trimmed by 0 bases and the J gene end by 4 bases; junction bases not matched to a gene: 3. The CDR3 DNA follows: TGTGCCAGCAGCGTAGGACTAGCGGGAGTCGCAGATACGCAGTATTTT. Translating it yields CASSVGLAGVADTQYF.

This sequence joins TRBV19 and TRBJ2-3, with D possibly matching TRBD1 (7 bases). Germline assignment: CDR1 LNHDA and CDR2 SQIVND (reference sequence). Trimming took off 4 bases at V and 3 bases at J, with 14 bases between the two ends. The CDR3 covers 15 residues. This CDR3 reads CASSSQGGTTDTQYF. In DNA, the CDR3 is TGTGCCAGTAGTAGCCAGGGGGGCACGACAGATACGCAGTATTTT.

V is TRBV4-1 and J is TRBJ1-5; perhaps TRBD1 as D (6 bases). V lost 6 bases, J lost 6 bases, and 18 bases lay in between. Germline V CDR1 and CDR2: MGHRA, YSYEKL. There are 15 residues in the CDR3. The CDR3 protein is CASSQNLQGGQPQHF. DNA for the CDR3: TGCGCCAGCAGTCAGAACCTACAGGGCGGTCAGCCCCAGCATTTT.

This clone was found once. The CDR3: CASSPGNGEKLFF. CDR3 nucleotide sequence: TGTGCCAGCTCACCAGGAAACGGTGAAAAACTGTTTTTT. The chain uses TRBV18 and TRBJ1-4, with no clear D. CDR3 length: 13 amino acids. CDR1 and CDR2 from the germline V gene are KGHSH and LQKENI. V was pared by 2 bases and J by 7 bases, with 8 bases between.

The chain links TRBV11-2 to TRBJ1-1; no clear D. Germline CDR1 and CDR2: SGHAT and FQNNGV. The CDR3 loop spans 14 amino acids. Trimming removed 4 bases from V and 6 bases from J, with 15 bases in between. As DNA, the CDR3 is TGTGCCAGCAGCTCCACAGAGGGCATCGCTGAAGCTTTCTTT. Its translation: CASSSTEGIAEAFF.

The rearrangement joins TRBV11-3 to TRBJ2-7; D could derive from TRBD1 or TRBD2 (5 bases each). The CDR3 runs 18 residues. V lost 5 bases, J lost 1 base, and 24 bases lay in between. The V gene's germline CDR1 is SGHNT and CDR2 YENEEA. The CDR3 sequence is CASSTSKRSPGYSYEQYF. CDR3 DNA sequence: TGTGCCAGCAGCACAAGTAAGCGGAGCCCAGGGTATTCCTACGAGCAGTACTTC.

The V call is TRBV27, the J call TRBJ2-3; no definite D call. This CDR3 is built from 13 residues. V was cut by 1 base and J by 3 bases, with 5 bases left in between. The germline V gene has CDR1 MNHEY and CDR2 SMNVEV (reference sequence). In DNA, the CDR3 is TGTGCCAGCAGTTTATGGGGTACAGATACGCAGTATTTT. This gives the protein CASSLWGTDTQYF.

V is TRBV7-3 and J is TRBJ2-1; D is unresolved. This CDR3 comprises 15 residues. Per the germline V gene, CDR1 is SGHTA and CDR2 is FQGTGA. Deletions cut 5 bases from V and 0 bases from J, with 11 bases between. CDR3 protein: CASSPRYSSYNEQFF. In DNA form, the CDR3 reads TGTGCCAGCAGCCCACGCTATAGCTCCTACAATGAGCAGTTCTTC. Supplemented by reference TRBV7-3 and TRBJ2-1, the full variable domain reads GAGVSQTPSNKVTEKGKYVELRCDPISGHTALYWYRQSLGQGPEFLIYFQGTGAADDSGLPNDRFFAVRPEGSVSTLKIQRTERGDSAVYLCASSPRYSSYNEQFFGPGTRLTVL.

This clone was recorded once. The chain links TRBV7-9 to TRBJ1-1; possibly TRBD1 for D (6 bases). This CDR3 has 13 residues. Trimming took 1 base from V and 7 from J, leaving 10 bases between them. From germline, CDR1 is SEHNR and CDR2 FQNEAQ (reference sequence). The DNA for the CDR3 is TGTGCCAGCAGCTTAGTAAGGACAGATGAAGCTTTCTTT. Amino acid sequence: CASSLVRTDEAFF.

V and J are TRBV14 and TRBJ2-1; 8 nucleotides agree with TRBD2. With 2 bases clipped from V and 10 bases from J, the junction kept 13 bases outside the gene matches. The CDR3 is 16 amino acids. Germline loops: CDR1 SGHDN, CDR2 FVKESK. CDR3 DNA sequence: TGTGCCAGCAGCCAACTTAGCGGGACTGAAGGCGGGGAGCAGTTCTTC. Translated: CASSQLSGTEGGEQFF.